This TCR beta chain originates from a study of T cell changes during pregnancy in multiple sclerosis (dated by TCRdb to about 2019). About the full investigation: The study looked at changes in the T cell repertoire across pregnancy in women with multiple sclerosis.

A note on this clone: Its antigen is still unknown. Base quality data are lacking; no much larger clone is found one base away.

The protocol used for the library was the immunoSEQ multiplex PCR assay. Held by TCRdb, this immuneACCESS table contains in-frame sequences only and omits some clones. Under half of the omission traces to an unresolved V gene where checked; the cause of the rest is unknown. Across this sample there are about 34,000 clones, with about nine tenths seen only once. The biggest ten clones account for around 10% of the sample. Sequences MRHNA (CDR1) and SNTAGT (CDR2) are obtained from the germline V gene. V ends up 7 bases short and J 5 bases short, with an unmatched junction base count of 13. From its cysteine to its phenylalanine, the CDR3 spans 16 amino acids. The entry retains the CDR3 DNA only, 48 bases that are in frame from base 1.

The sample here was CD8+ T cells from peripheral blood mononuclear cells, taken before pregnancy. The V gene is TRBV6-4 and the J gene is TRBJ2-5, and TRBD1 matches 10 of the central bases. This TCR was recovered from a female donor with multiple sclerosis, enrolled in a pregnancy study. The DNA is as follows: TGTGCCAGCAAATTCTTAAAGGGACAGGGGCGGGAGACCCAGTACTTC. Translated, it reads CASKFLKGQGRETQYF.